The 23 T cell receptor beta chains reported below all come from one sample, sequenced in a study of sequential checkpoint blockade in melanoma. Documented treatment: randomized to nivolumab then ipilimumab (arm A) or the reverse (arm B). Clones were read by immunoSEQ multiplex PCR, and TCRdb kept only the in-frame ones, dropping some. The sample lists 20,000 or so clones, 65% to 75% seen once, with approximately 18% in the top ten. The sample here was CD8+ T cells sorted from blood (inferred from file names), taken from a patient given nivolumab and ipilimumab in sequence. The source of these receptors is a human donor with melanoma.

This clone rates as medium-sized (0.01 to 0.1%). This chain links TRBV2 with TRBJ1-6, with 7 bases that match TRBD1. V shed 4 bases and J 6 bases; nucleotides not matched to a gene: 15. The CDR3 sequence is 18 residues long. Germline values: CDR1 SNHLY, CDR2 FYNNEI. This CDR3 is CASSVFHPTGTANSPLHF. The CDR3 DNA follows: TGTGCCAGCAGTGTGTTTCACCCAACCGGGACAGCTAATTCACCCCTCCACTTT.

This clone was detected only a few times. The chain employs TRBV7-9 and TRBJ1-4; 8 bases fit TRBD1. This CDR3 has 14 amino acids. Trimming at V came to 1 base and at J to 8 bases, leaving 3 bases not matched to a gene. CDR1 SEHNR and CDR2 FQNEAQ come from the germline V gene (reference sequence). CDR3 in amino acids: CASSLGQGAEKLFF. The CDR3 DNA follows: TGTGCCAGCAGCTTAGGGCAGGGGGCAGAAAAACTGTTTTTT.

The chain uses TRBV18 and TRBJ2-7; 7 bases line up with TRBD2. The CDR3 contains 15 residues. Looked up from germline, CDR1 is KGHSH and CDR2 is LQKENI. J was trimmed by 2 bases and V by 3 bases; bases with no gene match: 7. The CDR3 loop is CASSPTPGRAYEQYV. The CDR3 DNA reads as TGTGCCAGCTCACCGACTCCAGGGAGGGCCTACGAGCAGTACGTC.

In the case of this clone: Other DNA sequences in this specimen translate into the identical CDR3. This chain uses TRBV13 with TRBJ2-6; TRBD2 matches 7 bases. With V trimmed by 5 bases and J by 0 bases, 10 bases remained unmatched. Germline CDR1 PRHDT, CDR2 FYEKMQ (reference sequence). The CDR3 runs 18 residues. The CDR3 bases are TGTGCCAGCAGCCTCTCTAGCGGTGCCTACTCTGGGGCCAACGTCCTGACTTTC. Translation: CASSLSSGAYSGANVLTF.

The chain links TRBV27 to TRBJ1-2; D is possibly TRBD1 (5 bases). This CDR3 contains 13 residues. Germline V gene sequence: CDR1 MNHEY, CDR2 SMNVEV (reference sequence). With 3 bases removed from V and 8 bases from J, the gap between germline ends came to 13 bases. The CDR3 here is CASSFDGGWGYTF. The DNA for the CDR3 is TGTGCCAGCAGTTTTGACGGGGGTTGGGGCTACACCTTC.

The chain carries TRBV4-1 and TRBJ2-1; D perhaps matches TRBD2 (5 bases). From germline, CDR1 is MGHRA and CDR2 YSYEKL. Trimming left V 4 bases short and J 3 bases short, with 7 bases between. This CDR3 is 13 amino acids long. CDR3 bases: TGCGCCAGCAGCCTCCGGGACTACAATGAGCAGTTCTTC. Protein: CASSLRDYNEQFF.

The rearrangement uses TRBV6-1 and TRBJ1-1, with a weak D call TRBD1 (6 bases). CDR1 is MNHNS, CDR2 SASEGT, per germline. V dropped 5 bases and J dropped 4 bases, with 14 bases sitting between them. The CDR3 contains 14 residues. The CDR3 nucleotides are TGTGCCAGCAGTCCCGGACAGTTGGGCACTGAAGCTTTCTTT. Translated, it gives CASSPGQLGTEAFF.

The chain employs TRBV9 and TRBJ2-3; the D is unclear. This CDR3 is 15 amino acids long. Germline V CDR1 and CDR2: SGDLS, YYNGEE. V shed 7 bases and J shed 4 bases, with 19 bases lying between them. CDR3 bases: TGTGCCAGCGCCAGGAACAGCCTGAGAGCAGATACGCAGTATTTT. Its protein is CASARNSLRADTQYF.

This clone occurred a few times. For the CDR3, the DNA is TGTGCCAGCAGCAAAGAGGGGGCGGGACTGGGCAATCAGCCCCAGCATTTT. Translation gives CASSKEGAGLGNQPQHF. V usage is TRBV21-1 and J usage is TRBJ1-5; the table's TRBD1 call for D was not verified on the DNA. TRBV21-1 is shown as a pseudogene. The CDR3 loop spans 17 amino acids.

The V and J genes are TRBV7-3 and TRBJ2-5; TRBD2 matches 15 bases. The germline V gene encodes CDR1 SGHTA and CDR2 FQGTGA. The CDR3 has 15 amino acids. Trimming at V came to 5 bases and at J to 5 bases, leaving 3 bases not matched to a gene. CDR3 protein: CASSPGTSGGETQYF. For the CDR3, the DNA is TGTGCCAGCAGCCCCGGGACTAGCGGGGGGGAGACCCAGTACTTC.

This chain links TRBV27 with TRBJ2-2; TRBD2 is a possible D gene (5 bases). The CDR3 has 15 amino acids. V lost 2 bases and J 9 bases, leaving 16 bases between the germline ends. Per germline, CDR1 MNHEY and CDR2 SMNVEV (reference sequence). The CDR3 DNA is TGTGCCAGCAGTTTAGTACCGGGGAGTAGTAGGGAGCTGTTTTTT. Its translation is CASSLVPGSSRELFF.

DNA for the CDR3: TGTGCGGTGGGGACAGGGATGAACACTGAAGCTTTCTTT. Its protein product is CAVGTGMNTEAFF. The chain has TRBV7-8 and TRBJ1-1; the match to TRBD1 covers 9 bases. Germline assignment: CDR1 SGHVS and CDR2 FQNEAQ. The CDR3 covers 13 residues.

This clone has more than one count but fewer than ten. The chain is built from TRBV6-6 and TRBJ1-1; perhaps TRBD1 as D (5 bases). V lost 6 bases, J lost 5 bases, and 16 bases lay in between. The germline V gene encodes CDR1 MNHNY and CDR2 SVGAGI (reference sequence). CDR3 length: 14 residues. The DNA of the CDR3 is TGTGCCAGCAGCCCCCTCAGGGTGGCAACTGAAGCTTTCTTT. Translation gives CASSPLRVATEAFF.

The rearrangement joins TRBV6-5 to TRBJ2-5, with 7 bases that match TRBD1. The CDR3 is 15 residues long. With V trimmed by 7 bases and J by 0 bases, 8 bases remained unmatched. From germline, CDR1 is MNHEY and CDR2 SVGAGI. The CDR3: CASTTRGPYQETQYF. The CDR3 bases are TGTGCCAGCACCACGAGGGGGCCCTACCAAGAGACCCAGTACTTC.

This clone was seen only a few times. The gene calls are TRBV6-4 and TRBJ2-7; 9 positions match TRBD1. This CDR3 region has 13 residues. Germline V gene sequence: CDR1 MRHNA, CDR2 SNTAGT. V lost 9 bases and J lost 2; bases outside the gene matches: 5. Here the CDR3 reads CARGQGGTYEQYV. DNA for the CDR3: TGTGCCAGGGGACAGGGAGGGACCTACGAGCAGTACGTC.

The chain links TRBV9 to TRBJ2-7; no clear D. The length of the CDR3 is 15 residues. Per germline, CDR1 SGDLS and CDR2 YYNGEE. Trimming pared 0 bases from V and 0 bases from J, leaving 10 bases between. The CDR3 region is CASSVGYDISYEQYF. The CDR3 DNA reads TGTGCCAGCAGCGTAGGGTACGACATCTCCTACGAGCAGTACTTC.

The CDR3 nucleotides read TGTGCGAATAAAGGGGTTAGCTCTGGAAACACCATATATTTT. Translated: CANKGVSSGNTIYF. The chain links TRBV2 to TRBJ1-3; tentative D call: TRBD1 (5 bases). Looked up from germline, CDR1 is SNHLY and CDR2 is FYNNEI. The CDR3 is 14 residues long.

This rearrangement joins TRBV10-2 to TRBJ1-1, with D uncertain. The CDR3 totals 12 residues. Germline CDR1 is WSHSY and CDR2 is SAAADI. Trimming cost V 6 bases and J 5 bases, with 10 bases left between them. CDR3 bases: TGCGCCAGCAGGACCGGGTTTACTGAAGCTTTCTTT. This translates into CASRTGFTEAFF.

The chain joins TRBV11-2 to TRBJ2-1, with 8 bases matching TRBD1. Germline CDR1 reads SGHAT; CDR2 reads FQNNGV. V gave up 1 base and J gave up 3 bases; unmatched junction bases: 5. CDR3 size: 16 residues. For the CDR3, the DNA is TGTGCCAGCAGCTTAGGACTTGGGACAGGCTACAATGAGCAGTTCTTC. This gives the protein CASSLGLGTGYNEQFF.

This clone was detected only once. The rearrangement uses TRBV29-1 and TRBJ2-1; the D is unclear. The CDR3 sequence is 13 residues long. Germline V lookup: CDR1 SQVTM, CDR2 ANQGSEA. V lost 4 bases, J lost 5 bases, and 12 bases lay in between. The CDR3 nucleotides read TGCAGCGTTGTCGGTGTGATAGACAATGAGCAGTTCTTC. Translation gives CSVVGVIDNEQFF.

For the CDR3, the DNA is TGTGCCAGCAGCAGGGGCGGGGTTCTGAACACTGAAGCTTTCTTT. Its protein product is CASSRGGVLNTEAFF. V usage is TRBV5-4 and J usage is TRBJ1-1; D possibly corresponds to TRBD1 (5 bases). Germline CDR1 SGHNT, CDR2 YYREEE (reference sequence). Trimming took off 4 bases at V and 0 bases at J, with 13 bases between the two ends. CDR3 length: 15 residues.

This clone came up a few times. The CDR3 region is CASSQPTGRPRRDSPSYEQYV. CDR3 nucleotide sequence: TGCGCCAGCAGCCAGCCAACAGGACGTCCCCGACGGGACTCACCCTCCTACGAGCAGTACGTC. The chain couples TRBV5-1 to TRBJ2-7; D perhaps matches TRBD2 (6 bases). The CDR3 has 21 amino acids. Germline V lookup: CDR1 SGHRS, CDR2 YFSETQ. Trimming removed 4 bases from V and 0 bases from J, with 32 bases in between.

On this clone: Other DNA sequences in this sample translate to the same CDR3. J is TRBJ2-2 and V is TRBV9; D may be TRBD2 (5 bases). V gave up 2 bases and J gave up 5 bases, with 7 bases separating them. The CDR3 loop spans 13 amino acids. Germline CDR1 reads SGDLS; CDR2 reads YYNGEE. The CDR3 nucleotides read TGTGCCAGCAGCGTGGGCGGGACCGGGGAGCTGTTTTTT. This encodes CASSVGGTGELFF.